These 16 T cell receptor beta chains originate from one sample sequenced in a study of blood T cell repertoires in COVID-19. Only in-frame clones appear in the TCRdb table, and some are missing; sequencing was by immunoSEQ multiplex PCR. Here the sample spans 65,000 or so clones, approximately 84% being singletons. The sequencing input was peripheral blood. Source of these receptors: a man aged 45-65 years with active COVID-19.

The chain couples TRBV18 to TRBJ2-7, with 9 bases identical to TRBD2. Trimming at V came to 4 bases and at J to 1 base, leaving 14 bases not matched to a gene. The CDR3 has 18 amino acids. Germline lookup yields CDR1 KGHSH and CDR2 LQKENI. The CDR3 loop is CASSRARVQAGGSYEQYF. In nucleotides, the CDR3 is TGTGCCAGCTCACGGGCCCGAGTTCAAGCGGGAGGTTCCTACGAGCAGTACTTC.

This clone was seen more than once but under ten times. The chain couples TRBV19 to TRBJ2-7; D may be TRBD1 (6 bases). V shed 5 bases and J shed 3 bases, with 14 bases lying between them. The germline gives CDR1 LNHDA, CDR2 SQIVND (reference sequence). The CDR3 is 14 residues long. In DNA form, the CDR3 reads TGTGCCAGTAGTGCCGCTCGGGACAACTACGAGCAGTACTTC. This sequence encodes CASSAARDNYEQYF.

This clone was picked up one time. The CDR3 bases are TGTGCCAGCAGCCACTATTCGACTAGCGGGAGCAATGAGCAGTTCTTC. Translated, it gives CASSHYSTSGSNEQFF. The V call is TRBV5-4, the J call TRBJ2-1, with TRBD2 matching 12 bases. The germline V gene has CDR1 SGHNT and CDR2 YYREEE (reference sequence). The CDR3 runs 16 residues. V shed 4 bases, J shed 6 bases, and the junction held 8 bases outside the gene matches.

The chain uses TRBV2 and TRBJ1-2; 7 bases align to TRBD1. The CDR3 covers 17 residues. The germline gives CDR1 SNHLY, CDR2 FYNNEI. V was clipped by 8 bases and J by 0 bases; unmatched bases: 15. CDR3 amino acids: CASAQWGTVNSNYGYTF. The CDR3, as DNA: TGTGCCAGCGCTCAATGGGGGACAGTAAATTCTAACTATGGCTACACCTTC.

This chain uses TRBV4-2 with TRBJ2-3; 8 nucleotides align to TRBD1. CDR1 is LGHNA, CDR2 YNFKEQ, per germline. With 4 bases clipped from V and 0 bases from J, the junction kept 0 bases outside the gene matches. The CDR3 is 14 amino acids. The CDR3: CASSRTGSTDTQYF. In DNA form, the CDR3 reads TGTGCCAGCAGCCGGACAGGGAGCACAGATACGCAGTATTTT.

V gene TRBV28 combines with J gene TRBJ1-1; TRBD1 matches 9 bases. The CDR3 covers 15 residues. The V segment lost 4 bases and the J segment 4 bases; nucleotides outside the gene matches: 7. Germline CDR1 is MDHEN and CDR2 is SYDVKM. The CDR3 loop reads CASSSPQGAGTEAFF. The CDR3 nucleotides read TGTGCCAGCAGTTCACCACAGGGGGCAGGCACTGAAGCTTTCTTT. Drawing the rest from reference TRBV28 and TRBJ1-1, the complete variable domain is DVKVTQSSRYLVKRTGEKVFLECVQDMDHENMFWYRQDPGLGLRLIYFSYDVKMKEKGDIPEGYSVSREKKERFSLILESASTNQTSMYLCASSSPQGAGTEAFFGQGTRLTVV.

The V gene is TRBV4-3, the J gene TRBJ2-5; possibly TRBD1 for D (6 bases). CDR3 length equals 15 residues. In germline, CDR1 is LGHNA, CDR2 YSLEER. V lost 0 bases to trimming and J lost 4 bases, with 12 bases between them. The CDR3 spells CASSQEVDRRETQYF. CDR3 bases: TGCGCCAGCAGCCAAGAAGTAGACAGGCGAGAGACCCAGTACTTC.

The V call is TRBV18, the J call TRBJ2-5; possibly TRBD2 for D (5 bases). Trimming removed 3 bases from V and 1 base from J, with 12 bases in between. The CDR3 sequence is 15 residues long. From germline, CDR1 is KGHSH and CDR2 LQKENI. The CDR3 DNA reads as TGTGCCAGCTCACCTCGGTGGGGAGTCCAAGAGACCCAGTACTTC. Protein: CASSPRWGVQETQYF. Supplemented by reference TRBV18 and TRBJ2-5, the full variable domain reads NAGVMQNPRHLVRRRGQEARLRCSPMKGHSHVYWYRQLPEEGLKFMVYLQKENIIDESGMPKERFSAEFPKEGPSILRIQQVVRGDSAAYFCASSPRWGVQETQYFGPGTRLLVL.

The rearrangement joins TRBV19 to TRBJ1-1, with D unresolved. This CDR3 comprises 15 residues. Germline CDR1 LNHDA, CDR2 SQIVND (reference sequence). Between the trimmed V and J ends, which lost 4 bases and 0 bases, there was a span of 12 bases. The CDR3 is CASSKRTVLNTEAFF. The CDR3 DNA reads as TGTGCCAGTAGTAAACGAACAGTATTGAACACTGAAGCTTTCTTT.

The chain combines TRBV3-1 (or the pseudogene TRBV3-2) with TRBJ1-1; D is perhaps TRBD1 (5 bases). Looked up from germline, CDR1 is LGHDT and CDR2 is YNNKEL (reference sequence). V shed 1 base and J shed 12 bases, with 21 bases lying between them. This CDR3 is built from 15 residues. CDR3 in amino acids: CASSQGRGGNRQTFF. In DNA form, the CDR3 reads TGTGCCAGCAGCCAAGGTCGGGGGGGAAACAGACAAACTTTCTTT.

This chain links TRBV7-9 with TRBJ2-1, with 9 positions matching TRBD2. The V segment lost 7 bases and the J segment 3 bases; nucleotides outside the gene matches: 1. Germline loops: CDR1 SEHNR, CDR2 FQNEAQ (reference sequence). The CDR3 is 13 amino acids. Here the CDR3 reads CASTSGIYNEQFF. The CDR3 DNA reads as TGTGCCAGCACTAGCGGGATCTACAATGAGCAGTTCTTC.

This chain's CDR3 is CASSLVGGSGYTF. The CDR3 bases are TGTGCCAGCAGCTTAGTCGGGGGGAGTGGCTACACCTTC. The V gene is TRBV11-2, the J gene TRBJ1-2, with a tentative D call TRBD1 (5 bases). Per germline, CDR1 SGHAT and CDR2 FQNNGV. V lost 1 base, J lost 7 bases, and 10 bases lay in between. CDR3 length: 13 amino acids.

The V gene is TRBV4-3, the J gene TRBJ1-2, with unresolved D. The CDR3 has 13 amino acids. V was cut by 3 bases and J by 7 bases, with 12 bases left in between. Germline CDR1 reads LGHNA; CDR2 reads YSLEER. The chain's CDR3 is CASSQGSHTGYTF. CDR3 DNA: TGCGCCAGCAGCCAGGGCTCTCACACTGGCTACACCTTC.

V and J are TRBV10-2 and TRBJ2-7, with 10 positions matching TRBD1. With V trimmed by 6 bases and J by 4 bases, 6 bases remained unmatched. The germline V gene encodes CDR1 WSHSY and CDR2 SAAADI. The CDR3 consists of 14 residues. The DNA for the CDR3 is TGCGCCAGCAGGTCCGGGACAGGGGTATACGAGCAGTACTTC. Protein: CASRSGTGVYEQYF.

The count of this clone is one. V is TRBV5-1 and J is TRBJ1-1; possibly TRBD1 for D (6 bases). The CDR3 is 13 amino acids. From germline, CDR1 is SGHRS and CDR2 YFSETQ. V shed 2 bases and J shed 10 bases, with 15 bases lying between them. In DNA, the CDR3 is TGCGCCAGCAGCTTCTCACAGGGACCGGGAGCTTTCTTT. This sequence encodes CASSFSQGPGAFF. The full variable domain, with the rest looked up from reference TRBV5-1 and TRBJ1-1, is KAGVTQTPRYLIKTRGQQVTLSCSPISGHRSVSWYQQTPGQGLQFLFEYFSETQRNKGNFPGRFSGRQFSNSRSEMNVSTLELGDSALYLCASSFSQGPGAFFGQGTRLTVV.

V gene TRBV6-5 combines with J gene TRBJ2-7, with 7 positions matching TRBD2. Germline values: CDR1 MNHEY, CDR2 SVGAGI. The CDR3 sequence is 14 residues long. The ends lost 10 bases at V and 2 bases at J; junction bases unmatched: 11. The CDR3 coding sequence is TGTGCCACCCGGGGTAGCGGGCGAGCCTACGAGCAGTACTTC. This gives the protein CATRGSGRAYEQYF.